This entry concerns a single T cell receptor beta chain. This entry comes from a study of radiation and T cells in renal cell carcinoma. Time point reported: baseline pretreatment blood. The treatment denotes: 15 Gy SBRT to primary tumor, nephrectomy 4 weeks later. The CDR3 has 15 residues. The germline V gene encodes CDR1 MNHNY and CDR2 SVGAGI (reference sequence). V lost 6 bases to trimming and J lost 5 bases, with 16 bases between them. The assay was immunoSEQ multiplex PCR, and TCRdb's table has in-frame clones only and misses some. In the table there are some 140,000 clones, approximately 91% of which are singletons.

The V gene is TRBV6-6, the J gene TRBJ1-4; D not resolved. Sequenced here: blood, sampled from a patient whose treatment included radiotherapy and nephrectomy. The receptor was isolated from a woman in her 50s with renal cell carcinoma. The CDR3 coding sequence is TGTGCCAGCAGCTTCCCCCCGGGGAGCAATGAAAAACTGTTTTTT. Translated: CASSFPPGSNEKLFF.